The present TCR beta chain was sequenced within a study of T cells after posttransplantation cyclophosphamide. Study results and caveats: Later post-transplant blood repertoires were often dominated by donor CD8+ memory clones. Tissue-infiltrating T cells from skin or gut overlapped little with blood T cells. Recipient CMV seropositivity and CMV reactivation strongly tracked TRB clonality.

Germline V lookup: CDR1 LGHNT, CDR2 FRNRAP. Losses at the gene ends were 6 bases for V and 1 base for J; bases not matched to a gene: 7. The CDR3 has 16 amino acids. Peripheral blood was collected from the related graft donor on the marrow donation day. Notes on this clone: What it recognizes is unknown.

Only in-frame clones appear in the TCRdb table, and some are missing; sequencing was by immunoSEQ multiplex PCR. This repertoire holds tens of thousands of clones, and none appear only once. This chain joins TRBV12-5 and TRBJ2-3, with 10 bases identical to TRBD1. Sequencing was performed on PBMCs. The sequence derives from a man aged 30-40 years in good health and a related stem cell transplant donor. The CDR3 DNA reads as TGTGCTAGTGGCCTACCCGGGACAGGGGGCACAGATACGCAGTATTTT. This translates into CASGLPGTGGTDTQYF.